Sequencing of this TCR beta chain was carried out in a study of cytomegalovirus exposure and HLA in healthy donors. CDR3 size: 16 residues. Trimming took 1 base from V and 9 from J; bases not matched to a gene: 9. Germline V lookup: CDR1 LGHNA, CDR2 YSLEER. In the PCR, 60 Vbeta and 13 Jbeta primers were used. Measured with immunoSEQ multiplex PCR; TCRdb has only the in-frame clones, and not every one. This repertoire shows some 150,000 clones, around 80% found once; its top ten account for approximately 7%. Of note for this clone: Antigen unknown.

General study findings and limits: According to a later analysis, donors in an Asian-associated ancestry cluster reportedly had fewer N-insertions than the 666-donor mean. Later analysis associated a missense DCLRE1C variant with TCR beta V- and J-gene trimming. Reported results showed that the classifier diagnosed cytomegalovirus status with high specificity and sensitivity.

The source is a woman aged 25-40 years in good health and CMV-seropositive. This chain connects TRBV4-3 to TRBJ2-1; TRBD2 agrees at 10 bases. Sequencing used PBMCs. The CDR3 protein is CASSQGELAGFGEQFF. The CDR3 DNA reads as TGCGCCAGCAGCCAAGGGGAACTAGCGGGGTTTGGTGAGCAGTTCTTC.